Listed below are T cell receptor beta chains from one sample, sequenced in a study of early T cells in non-severe SARS-CoV-2 infection. A single record per CDR3 protein comes from TCRdb applying MiXCR to the 5' RACE reads. Seen here are about 42,000 distinct CDR3 sequences, roughly 7.1% observed once, and the top ten hold roughly 5.1%. The sample taken for sequencing was whole blood. Receptors originate from an adult who was a healthcare worker with PCR-confirmed SARS-CoV-2 infection or an uninfected control (not recorded which). Each CDR3 is given with its conserved first and last residue. A D gene is named only where the DNA matches it firmly. Clone size is not always given. Where it is, it says once, few, many or a class for expanded clones.

D	V	size	J	DNA	CDR3
TRBD1	TRBV2	many	TRBJ2-3	TGTGCCAGCACCCCCGGGACAGCCTTTGTAGATACGCAGTATTTT	CASTPGTAFVDTQYF
NA	TRBV5-4	NA	TRBJ1-2	TGTGCCAGCAGCTTGGCCACACTATATGGCTACACCTTC	CASSLATLYGYTF
NA	TRBV6-6	many	TRBJ2-1	TGTGCCAGCAGTTACGGGCAGGGAGGCAATGAGCAGTTCTTC	CASSYGQGGNEQFF
NA	TRBV18	many	TRBJ2-2	TGTGCCAGCTCACTTGTTACAAACACCGGGGAGCTGTTTTTT	CASSLVTNTGELFF
NA	TRBV29-1	many	TRBJ2-7	TGCAGCGGGGGGTGGGGCTCCTACGAGCAGTACTTC	CSGGWGSYEQYF
NA	TRBV10-1	NA	TRBJ2-4	TGCGCCAGCAGTGCCCAAATAGCCAAAAACATTCAGTACTTC	CASSAQIAKNIQYF
NA	TRBV5-6	few	TRBJ1-1	TGTGCCAGCAGCGGACAAGCGGGGGTACTGGACACTGAAGCTTTCTTT	CASSGQAGVLDTEAFF
TRBD1	TRBV6-5	NA	TRBJ1-5	TGTGCCAGCAGTTCCAAGACAGGGGCAAATCAGCCCCAGCATTTT	CASSSKTGANQPQHF
TRBD1	TRBV12-3/TRBV12-4	many	TRBJ1-2	TGTGCCAGCACCCCCCACAGGGGCTATGGCTACACCTTC	CASTPHRGYGYTF
TRBD1	TRBV19	many	TRBJ2-2	TGTGCCAGTAGTATAATCGGGACAGCGAACACCGGGGAGCTGTTTTTT	CASSIIGTANTGELFF
TRBD2	TRBV20-1	NA	TRBJ2-1	TGCAGTGCTAGTGGGACTAGCGGGGTCTACAATGAGCAGTTCTTC	CSASGTSGVYNEQFF
TRBD1	TRBV20-1	NA	TRBJ2-5	TGCAGTGCTAGAGGGCTGGGGACAGGGAAGACCCAGTACTTC	CSARGLGTGKTQYF
TRBD1	TRBV20-1	many	TRBJ1-1	TGCAGTGCTAGGGAACCTACAGGGGTCGGGGCTTTCTTT	CSAREPTGVGAFF
NA	TRBV20-1	few	TRBJ1-2	TGCAGTGCCGGGGGGCTAGGGGCTAACTATGGCTACACCTTC	CSAGGLGANYGYTF
NA	TRBV7-9	many	TRBJ1-6	TGTGCCAGCTCCGTTAGGGGCGGGAACCTTTCACCCCTCCACTTT	CASSVRGGNLSPLHF
TRBD2	TRBV29-1	few	TRBJ2-7	TGCAGCGTTGGACCTAGCGGGGTGGCCTACGAGCAGTACTTC	CSVGPSGVAYEQYF
TRBD1	TRBV18	NA	TRBJ1-2	TGTGCCAGCTCACCTACGGACAGGGACGGCTACACCTTC	CASSPTDRDGYTF
TRBD2	TRBV3-1	few	TRBJ2-4	TGTGCCAGCAGTACCGGGACTAGCGGGGGCCTAGCCAAAAACATTCAGTACTTC	CASSTGTSGGLAKNIQYF
NA	TRBV27	many	TRBJ1-3	TGTGCCAGCAGCGATGGGGGCGGTATACGCTCTGGAAACACCATATATTTT	CASSDGGGIRSGNTIYF
TRBD2	TRBV7-9	medium-sized	TRBJ2-1	TGTGCCAGCAGCTTACGCCGCGCGGGGGGGAGATACAATGAGCAGTTCTTC	CASSLRRAGGRYNEQFF
NA	TRBV6-2/TRBV6-3	few	TRBJ1-3	TGTGCCAGCAGTTACTCCGACCACGGAAACACCATATATTTT	CASSYSDHGNTIYF
NA	TRBV5-1	NA	TRBJ2-7	TGCGCCAGCAGTCGAGGGGGTGACAGGCGAGGGGAGCAGTACTTC	CASSRGGDRRGEQYF
NA	TRBV7-2	few	TRBJ2-1	TGTGCCAGCAGCTTAGGAGGGGATTACAATGAGCAGTTCTTC	CASSLGGDYNEQFF
TRBD1	TRBV11-2	NA	TRBJ1-3	TGTGCCAGCAGCTCGGCGCCCTGGGACAGGGACCTCTCTGGAAACACCATATATTTT	CASSSAPWDRDLSGNTIYF
TRBD1	TRBV5-6	NA	TRBJ2-7	TGTGCCAGCAGCCCGGACAGGGGTATTTCCTACGAGCAGTACTTC	CASSPDRGISYEQYF
NA	TRBV7-2	few	TRBJ2-7	TGTGCCAGCAGCTTGGGCAGGGACTCCTACGAGCAGTACTTC	CASSLGRDSYEQYF